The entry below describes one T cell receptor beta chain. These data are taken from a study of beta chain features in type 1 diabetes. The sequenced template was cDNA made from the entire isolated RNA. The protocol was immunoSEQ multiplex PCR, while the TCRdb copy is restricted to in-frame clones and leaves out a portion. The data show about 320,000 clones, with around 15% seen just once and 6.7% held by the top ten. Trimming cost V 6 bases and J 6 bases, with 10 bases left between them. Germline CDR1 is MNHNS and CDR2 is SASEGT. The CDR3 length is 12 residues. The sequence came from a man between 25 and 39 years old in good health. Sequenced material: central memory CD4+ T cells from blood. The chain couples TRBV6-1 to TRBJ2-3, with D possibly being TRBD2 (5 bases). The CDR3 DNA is TGTGCCAGCAGCGTTCGGGGTGATACGCAGTATTTT. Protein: CASSVRGDTQYF.